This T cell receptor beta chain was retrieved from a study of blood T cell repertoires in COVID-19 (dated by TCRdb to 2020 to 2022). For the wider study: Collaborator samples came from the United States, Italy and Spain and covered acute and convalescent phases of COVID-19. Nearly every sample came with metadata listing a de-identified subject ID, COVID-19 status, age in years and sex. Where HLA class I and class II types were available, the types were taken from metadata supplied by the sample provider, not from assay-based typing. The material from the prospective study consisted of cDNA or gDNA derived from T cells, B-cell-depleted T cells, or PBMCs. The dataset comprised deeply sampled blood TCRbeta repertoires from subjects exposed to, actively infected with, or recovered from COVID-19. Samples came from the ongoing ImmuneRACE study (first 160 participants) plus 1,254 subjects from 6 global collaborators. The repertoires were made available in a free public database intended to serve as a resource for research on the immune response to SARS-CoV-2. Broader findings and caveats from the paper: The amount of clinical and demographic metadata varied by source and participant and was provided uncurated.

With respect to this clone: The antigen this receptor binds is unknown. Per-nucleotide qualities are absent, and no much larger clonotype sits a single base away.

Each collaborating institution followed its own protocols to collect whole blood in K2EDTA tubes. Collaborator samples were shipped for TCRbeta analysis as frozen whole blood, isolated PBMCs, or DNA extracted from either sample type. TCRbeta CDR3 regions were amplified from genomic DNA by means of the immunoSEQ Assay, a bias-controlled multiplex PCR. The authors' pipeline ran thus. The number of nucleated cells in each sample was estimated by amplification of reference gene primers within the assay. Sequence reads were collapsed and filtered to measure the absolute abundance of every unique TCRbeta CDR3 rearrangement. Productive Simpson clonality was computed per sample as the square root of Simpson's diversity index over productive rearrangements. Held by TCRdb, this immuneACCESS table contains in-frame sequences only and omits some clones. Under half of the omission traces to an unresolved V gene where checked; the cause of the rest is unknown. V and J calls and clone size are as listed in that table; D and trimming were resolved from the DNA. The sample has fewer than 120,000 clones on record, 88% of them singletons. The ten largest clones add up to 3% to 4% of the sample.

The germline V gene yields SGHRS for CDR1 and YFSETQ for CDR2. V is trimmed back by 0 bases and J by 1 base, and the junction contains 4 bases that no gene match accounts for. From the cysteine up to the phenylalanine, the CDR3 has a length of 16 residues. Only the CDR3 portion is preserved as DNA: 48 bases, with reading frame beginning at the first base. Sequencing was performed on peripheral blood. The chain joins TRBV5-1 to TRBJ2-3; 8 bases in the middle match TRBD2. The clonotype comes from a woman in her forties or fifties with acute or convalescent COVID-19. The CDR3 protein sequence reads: CASSLGGAGGTDTQYF. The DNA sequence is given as TGCGCCAGCAGCTTGGGAGGAGCGGGGGGCACAGATACGCAGTATTTT.